These 23 T cell receptor beta chains originate from one sample sequenced in a study of cytomegalovirus exposure and HLA in healthy donors. Amplification used 60 Vbeta primers and 13 Jbeta primers. Profiled with immunoSEQ multiplex PCR; TCRdb holds only in-frame clones, not every one. The data show 150,000 to 200,000 clones, with more than 65% seen just once and more than 0.95% held by the top ten. The sequenced sample was PBMCs. The source of these receptors is a girl aged 2-10 years in good health and CMV-seropositive.

The V and J genes are TRBV6-5 and TRBJ2-1; 7 positions match TRBD1. The V segment lost 0 bases and the J segment 5 bases; nucleotides outside the gene matches: 7. CDR3 length: 16 amino acids. Germline CDR1 reads MNHEY; CDR2 reads SVGAGI. The CDR3 DNA reads TGTGCCAGCAGTTACTCCGAAGGGGACAGAAACAATGAGCAGTTCTTC. It translates to CASSYSEGDRNNEQFF.

The chain uses TRBV11-3 and TRBJ1-5; 8 bases map to TRBD1. V trimming: 1 base; J trimming: 4 bases; junction bases outside the gene matches: 12. Germline CDR1 reads SGHNT; CDR2 reads YENEEA. There are 18 residues in the CDR3. The CDR3 is CASSLGMLWTGLNQPQHF. The CDR3 nucleotides are TGTGCCAGCAGCTTAGGGATGCTTTGGACAGGGCTTAATCAGCCCCAGCATTTT.

Here the CDR3 reads CASSPQGSSGNTIYF. Here the CDR3 DNA reads TGTGCCAGCAGTCCGCAGGGGTCCTCTGGAAACACCATATATTTT. The V gene is TRBV6-6, the J gene TRBJ1-3, with D perhaps TRBD1 (6 bases). Trimming took off 5 bases at V and 0 bases at J, with 11 bases between the two ends. The germline V gene has CDR1 MNHNY and CDR2 SVGAGI (reference sequence). The CDR3 is 15 residues long.

V and J are TRBV14 and TRBJ2-3, with 9 bases aligning to TRBD2. CDR1 and CDR2 (germline): SGHDN, FVKESK. The CDR3 consists of 16 residues. V lost 3 bases to trimming and J lost 6 bases; unmatched junction nucleotides: 10. CDR3 region: CASSQTSGLFGDTQYF. The DNA for the CDR3 is TGTGCCAGCAGCCAGACTAGCGGCCTCTTTGGGGATACGCAGTATTTT.

V gene TRBV5-5 combines with J gene TRBJ2-1, with TRBD2 identical over 7 bases. CDR1 and CDR2 from the germline V gene are SGHKS and YYEKEE (reference sequence). Trimming removed 5 bases from V and 2 bases from J; junction bases left unmatched: 7. The CDR3 runs to 15 residues. CDR3 sequence: CASSRTGTTYNEQFF. The CDR3 nucleotides read TGTGCCAGCAGTAGGACCGGGACTACCTACAATGAGCAGTTCTTC.

The chain is built from TRBV9 and TRBJ2-3; D is possibly TRBD1 (6 bases). The CDR3 contains 14 residues. V was shortened by 0 bases and J by 6 bases, with 11 bases between the two germline ends. CDR1 is SGDLS and CDR2 is YYNGEE in the germline V gene. Written as DNA, the CDR3 is TGTGCCAGCAGCGTAGGGGGGCGCAGGGATACGCAGTATTTT. Its translation is CASSVGGRRDTQYF.

The V call is TRBV28, the J call TRBJ1-4; D remains unclear. This CDR3 is 12 amino acids long. V dropped 5 bases and J dropped 6 bases, with 7 bases sitting between them. Germline CDR1 is MDHEN and CDR2 is SYDVKM. The CDR3 DNA reads as TGTGCCAGCAGTCCCCGGTATGAAAAACTGTTTTTT. Translated: CASSPRYEKLFF.

This clone showed up just once. Other DNA sequences in this specimen translate into the identical CDR3. The chain links TRBV7-3 to TRBJ2-3, with D possibly being TRBD2 (6 bases). Germline values: CDR1 SGHTA, CDR2 FQGTGA. The CDR3 is 14 amino acids. V dropped 5 bases and J dropped 2 bases, with 11 bases sitting between them. CDR3 sequence reads: CASSRAGITDTQYF. The CDR3 bases are TGTGCCAGCAGCCGGGCGGGGATCACAGATACGCAGTATTTT.

Here the CDR3 reads CASSPRQDSGANVLTF. The DNA of the CDR3 is TGTGCCAGCTCGCCGCGACAGGACTCTGGGGCCAACGTCCTGACTTTC. This sequence joins TRBV18 and TRBJ2-6, with a tentative D call TRBD1 (6 bases). V was pared by 6 bases and J by 0 bases, with 12 bases between. This CDR3 region has 16 residues. The germline CDR1 and CDR2 sequences are KGHSH and LQKENI. Combining the CDR3 with reference TRBV18 and TRBJ2-6 gives the whole variable domain NAGVMQNPRHLVRRRGQEARLRCSPMKGHSHVYWYRQLPEEGLKFMVYLQKENIIDESGMPKERFSAEFPKEGPSILRIQQVVRGDSAAYFCASSPRQDSGANVLTFGAGSRLTVL.

The chain joins TRBV5-4 to TRBJ2-7; D perhaps matches TRBD2 (6 bases). V lost 6 bases and J lost 1, with 11 bases in between. In germline, CDR1 is SGHNT, CDR2 YYREEE (reference sequence). This CDR3 contains 13 residues. CDR3 nucleotides: TGTGCCAGCAAGGCGGGGACTTCCTACGAGCAGTACTTC. Protein sequence: CASKAGTSYEQYF.

V gene TRBV13 combines with J gene TRBJ2-7, with 7 bases lining up with TRBD1. The germline gives CDR1 PRHDT, CDR2 FYEKMQ (reference sequence). The CDR3 covers 17 residues. V dropped 3 bases and J dropped 1; count of bases not matched to a gene: 12. CDR3 nucleotide sequence: TGTGCCAGCAGCTTTCAACCGGGACAGCGGCTTTCCTACGAGCAGTACTTC. The encoded protein is CASSFQPGQRLSYEQYF. The whole variable domain, filled in from reference TRBV13 and TRBJ2-7, reads AAGVIQSPRHLIKEKRETATLKCYPIPRHDTVYWYQQGPGQDPQFLISFYEKMQSDKGSIPDRFSAQQFSDYHSELNMSSLELGDSALYFCASSFQPGQRLSYEQYFGPGTRLTVT.

V gene TRBV4-1 combines with J gene TRBJ2-5, with D maybe TRBD2 (5 bases). V lost 0 bases, J lost 7 bases, and 15 bases lay in between. The CDR3 sequence is 15 residues long. Looked up from germline, CDR1 is MGHRA and CDR2 is YSYEKL. In nucleotides, the CDR3 is TGCGCCAGCAGCCAAGATAGACTCAGCGGTCGGACCCAGTACTTC. It is translated as CASSQDRLSGRTQYF.

The chain is built from TRBV5-1 and TRBJ2-7, with TRBD1 identical over 9 bases. Germline-derived CDR1 and CDR2 are SGHRS and YFSETQ. The CDR3 has 15 amino acids. V shed 0 bases and J 3 bases; nucleotides not matched to a gene: 4. CDR3 bases: TGCGCCAGCAGCTTGGGACAGGGGGTTCGCTACGAGCAGTACTTC. This codes for CASSLGQGVRYEQYF.

This clone was counted only a few times. The V gene is TRBV5-1, the J gene TRBJ2-2, with TRBD1 identical over 9 bases. The V and J ends lost 4 bases and 6 bases, in that order; junction bases with no gene match: 7. The germline CDR1 and CDR2 sequences are SGHRS and YFSETQ. This CDR3 is built from 15 residues. Written as DNA, the CDR3 is TGCGCCAGCAGCACCTGGACAGGGGCGGCCGGGGAGCTGTTTTTT. Amino acids: CASSTWTGAAGELFF.

The chain combines TRBV7-8 with TRBJ1-2; 9 bases map to TRBD1. The J segment lost 4 bases and the V segment lost 5 bases, leaving 2 bases of the junction unmatched. Germline assignment: CDR1 SGHVS and CDR2 FQNEAQ. The CDR3 extends over 13 amino acids. CDR3 DNA: TGTGCCAGCAGCCAGGGACAGGGCTATGGCTACACCTTC. It translates to CASSQGQGYGYTF.

The CDR3 sequence: CASSLVGTEIEQYF. CDR3 coding DNA: TGTGCCAGCAGCTTAGTAGGGACAGAAATCGAGCAGTACTTC. This chain uses TRBV11-3 with TRBJ2-7; TRBD1 matches at 7 bases. From germline, CDR1 is SGHNT and CDR2 YENEEA. Germline trimming cut 1 base from V and 6 bases from J; bases unmatched to any gene: 6. The CDR3 totals 14 residues.

This clone is a singleton in its sample. The gene calls are TRBV5-1 and TRBJ2-1, with D perhaps matching TRBD1 (5 bases). V lost 1 base and J lost 8, with 19 bases in between. Germline CDR1 and CDR2: SGHRS and YFSETQ. The CDR3 totals 16 residues. The CDR3 DNA reads TGCGCCAGCAGCTTGTTAACAGGCTCGATAGGCGATGAGCAGTTCTTC. Amino acid sequence: CASSLLTGSIGDEQFF.

In regard to this clone: The junction differs from germline at one of its ends, possibly a read error. Other DNA sequences in the sample encode the same CDR3. J is TRBJ1-1 and V is TRBV5-1, with 7 bases identical to TRBD1. There are 15 residues in the CDR3. Germline assignment: CDR1 SGHRS and CDR2 YFSETQ. The CDR3 DNA reads as TGCGCTAGCAGCTTTCGGACAGGATTGAACACTGAAGCTTTCTTT. Protein sequence: CASSFRTGLNTEAFF. Together with reference TRBV5-1 and TRBJ1-1, the CDR3 gives the full variable domain: KAGVTQTPRYLIKTRGQQVTLSCSPISGHRSVSWYQQTPGQGLQFLFEYFSETQRNKGNFPGRFSGRQFSNSRSEMNVSTLELGDSALYLCASSFRTGLNTEAFFGQGTRLTVV.

This clone showed up just a few times. V and J are TRBV6-1 and TRBJ2-7; D is uncertain. Germline values: CDR1 MNHNS, CDR2 SASEGT. The CDR3 consists of 14 residues. V lost 1 base and J 0 bases, leaving 7 bases between the germline ends. CDR3 sequence (DNA): TGTGCCAGCAGTGAAGAAACATTCTCCTACGAGCAGTACTTC. This sequence encodes CASSEETFSYEQYF.

The chain uses TRBV28 and TRBJ1-1; D gene ambiguous. There are 12 residues in the CDR3. Trimming removed 1 base at V and 4 bases at J, with 4 bases between. Germline CDR1 MDHEN, CDR2 SYDVKM. In DNA, the CDR3 is TGTGCCAGCAGTTTATCGGGCACTGAAGCTTTCTTT. Translating it yields CASSLSGTEAFF.

A single count supports this clone. V and J are TRBV19 and TRBJ2-3; D is perhaps TRBD1 (5 bases). V lost 5 bases and J lost 6, with 15 bases in between. CDR3 size: 14 residues. Germline loops: CDR1 LNHDA, CDR2 SQIVND (reference sequence). The CDR3: CASSSWQGYDTQYF. Written as DNA, the CDR3 is TGTGCCAGTAGTTCCTGGCAGGGTTACGATACGCAGTATTTT.

The chain couples TRBV5-4 to TRBJ2-7; 10 bases are a match to TRBD1. The junction had 3 bases not matched to a gene; V was cut back by 4 bases and J by 2 bases. Germline V gives CDR1 SGHNT, CDR2 YYREEE (reference sequence). The CDR3 covers 14 residues. The CDR3 DNA reads as TGTGCCAGCAGCGTGGACAGGGGGACCTACGAGCAGTACTTC. Its translation: CASSVDRGTYEQYF.

The CDR3 sequence is CASRPTSGGRGTGELFF. As DNA, the CDR3 is TGTGCCAGCAGGCCTACTAGCGGGGGCCGGGGCACCGGGGAGCTGTTTTTT. This chain joins TRBV6-4 and TRBJ2-2; 11 bases are shared with TRBD2. CDR3 size: 17 residues. V shed 6 bases and J 4 bases; nucleotides not matched to a gene: 10. Per germline, CDR1 MRHNA and CDR2 SNTAGT.